This T cell receptor (beta chain) was retrieved from a study of blood T cell repertoires in COVID-19. Study-wide context: Samples representing acute and convalescent COVID-19 were sourced from the United States, Italy and Spain. PBMCs, B-cell-depleted T cells, or T cells provided the cDNA or gDNA that made up the material.

Patients of the Seattle cohort, enrolled during active infection, were followed longitudinally. The sample holds one count of this clone. Original processing notes: From reference gene primer amplification, estimates of nucleated cell counts were derived. Generated by immunoSEQ multiplex PCR, the TCRdb table keeps only in-frame clones and is missing some. The DNA was the basis for D and trimming; V, J and clone size are from that table. The sample lists about 360,000 clones, roughly 90% occurring once. The germline V gene encodes CDR1 SGDLS and CDR2 YYNGEE. CDR3 size: 13 residues. V dropped 0 bases and J dropped 6 bases, with 9 bases sitting between them.

Sequenced: peripheral blood. The sequence was collected from an older woman with COVID-19, enrolled during active disease. This chain links TRBV9 with TRBJ1-2, with D maybe TRBD1 (5 bases). CDR3 nucleotide sequence: TGTGCCAGCAGCGTAGGTTTAGGGGATGGCTACACCTTC. The encoded protein is CASSVGLGDGYTF.